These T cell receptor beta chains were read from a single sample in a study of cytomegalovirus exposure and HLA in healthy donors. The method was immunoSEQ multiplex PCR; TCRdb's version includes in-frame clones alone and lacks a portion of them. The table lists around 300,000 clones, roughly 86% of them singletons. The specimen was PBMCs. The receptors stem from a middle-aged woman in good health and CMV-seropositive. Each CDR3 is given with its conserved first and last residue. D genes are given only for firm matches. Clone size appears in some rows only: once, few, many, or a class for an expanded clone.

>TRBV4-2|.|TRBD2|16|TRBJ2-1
TGTGCCAGCAGCCCCCAGCGGGAGGGCTCCTACAATGAGCAGTTCTTC
CASSPQREGSYNEQFF
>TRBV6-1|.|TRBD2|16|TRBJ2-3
TGTGCCAGCAGTGAGGGACTAGCGTTTAGCACAGATACGCAGTATTTT
CASSEGLAFSTDTQYF
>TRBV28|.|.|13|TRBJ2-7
TGTGCCAGCAGCAGGACAGAGACCTACGAGCAGTACTTC
CASSRTETYEQYF
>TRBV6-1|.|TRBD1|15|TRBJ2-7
TGTGCCAGCATGTTGGGACAGGTCAGCTCCTACGAGCAGTACTTC
CASMLGQVSSYEQYF
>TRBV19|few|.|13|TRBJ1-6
TGTGCCAGTAAACGGGGGGCAGGATCACCCCTCCACTTT
CASKRGAGSPLHF
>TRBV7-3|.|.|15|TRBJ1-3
TGTGCCAGCAGCTTAACGGGGGGGGCCGGAAACACCATATATTTT
CASSLTGGAGNTIYF
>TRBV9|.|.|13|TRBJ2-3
TGTGCCAGCAGCGTAGCTTCCCAGGATACGCAGTATTTT
CASSVASQDTQYF
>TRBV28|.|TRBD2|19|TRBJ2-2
TGTGCCAGCAATCCCACGGAGACTACTAGCGGGACGGTCACCGGGGAGCTGTTTTTT
CASNPTETTSGTVTGELFF
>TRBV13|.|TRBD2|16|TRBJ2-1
TGTGCCAGCAGCTGGCCCCTAGCGGGGTCCTACAATGAGCAGTTCTTC
CASSWPLAGSYNEQFF
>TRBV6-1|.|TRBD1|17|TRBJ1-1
TGTGCCAGCAGTCAAGCGGTTAACAGGGGGCGCGACACTGAAGCTTTCTTT
CASSQAVNRGRDTEAFF
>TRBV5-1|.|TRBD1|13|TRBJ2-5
TGCGCCAGCAGCCCAGGACAGGGGGAAACCCAGTACTTC
CASSPGQGETQYF
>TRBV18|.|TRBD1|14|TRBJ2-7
TGTGCCAGCTCATCGGGACAGGGTGCCGACGAGCAGTACTTC
CASSSGQGADEQYF
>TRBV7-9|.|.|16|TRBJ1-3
TGTGCCAGCAGCTTAGTGGGCCTGACCACTGGAAACACCATATATTTT
CASSLVGLTTGNTIYF
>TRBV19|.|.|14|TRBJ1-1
TGTGCCAGTAGTATAAGACACGGGAACACTGAAGCTTTCTTT
CASSIRHGNTEAFF